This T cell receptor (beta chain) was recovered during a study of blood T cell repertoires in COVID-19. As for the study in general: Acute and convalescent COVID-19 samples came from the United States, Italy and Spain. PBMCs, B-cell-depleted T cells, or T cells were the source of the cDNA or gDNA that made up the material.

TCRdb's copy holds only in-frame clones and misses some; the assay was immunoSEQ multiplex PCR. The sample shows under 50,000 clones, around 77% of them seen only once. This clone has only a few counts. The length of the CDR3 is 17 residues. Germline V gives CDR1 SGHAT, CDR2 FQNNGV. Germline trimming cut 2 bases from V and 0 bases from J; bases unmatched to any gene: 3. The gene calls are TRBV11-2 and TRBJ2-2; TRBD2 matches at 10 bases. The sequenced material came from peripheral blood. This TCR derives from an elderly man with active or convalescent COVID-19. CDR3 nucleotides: TGTGCCAGCAGCTTACCTGGACTAGCGGCGAACACCGGGGAGCTGTTTTTT. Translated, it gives CASSLPGLAANTGELFF. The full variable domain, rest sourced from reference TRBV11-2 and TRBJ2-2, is EAGVAQSPRYKIIEKRQSVAFWCNPISGHATLYWYQQILGQGPKLLIQFQNNGVVDDSQLPKDRFSAERLKGVDSTLKIQPAKLEDSAVYLCASSLPGLAANTGELFFGEGSRLTVL.